The 9 T cell receptor beta chains reported below all come from one sample, sequenced in a study of blood T cell repertoires in COVID-19. TCRdb's table, derived via immunoSEQ multiplex PCR, lists solely in-frame clones and lacks some. This table has roughly 150,000 clones, roughly four fifths appearing once. The sample comprised peripheral blood. The receptors were gathered from a woman older than 75 with COVID-19, enrolled during active disease.

This chain uses TRBV28 with TRBJ1-2, with unresolved D. CDR3 length: 12 amino acids. Trimming shortened V by 7 bases and J by 8 bases, and 14 bases separated the two germline ends. Germline lookup yields CDR1 MDHEN and CDR2 SYDVKM. The chain's CDR3 is CASTRAERGYTF. Here the CDR3 DNA reads TGTGCCAGCACCCGGGCGGAGCGGGGCTACACCTTC.

The rearrangement uses TRBV6-5 and TRBJ2-5; 10 bases are shared with TRBD1. The CDR3 consists of 13 residues. Germline values: CDR1 MNHEY, CDR2 SVGAGI. With 6 bases clipped from V and 5 bases from J, the junction kept 3 bases outside the gene matches. The CDR3, as DNA: TGTGCCAGCAGCAGACAGGGGGCTGAGACCCAGTACTTC. It is translated as CASSRQGAETQYF.

V is TRBV7-9 and J is TRBJ2-7; D might be TRBD2 (5 bases). Trimming stripped 7 bases from V and 7 bases from J, with 17 bases between. The germline gives CDR1 SEHNR, CDR2 FQNEAQ (reference sequence). CDR3 length: 13 amino acids. The CDR3 DNA sequence: TGTGCCAGCACCCGGACTTCTCCCCTGGAGCAGTACTTC. Protein sequence: CASTRTSPLEQYF.

The V call is TRBV4-1, the J call TRBJ1-2, with D uncertain. CDR1 MGHRA and CDR2 YSYEKL come from the germline V gene. The germline V and J ends were trimmed by 0 bases and 0 bases, with 14 bases remaining between them. The CDR3 is 17 amino acids. The CDR3 is CASSQDYSGRPNYGYTF. CDR3 nucleotides: TGCGCCAGCAGCCAAGATTACTCCGGGAGGCCTAACTATGGCTACACCTTC.

This rearrangement joins TRBV24-1 to TRBJ2-4; 8 bases are shared with TRBD2. Germline CDR1 is KGHDR and CDR2 is SFDVKD. V shed 4 bases, J shed 7 bases, and the junction held 11 bases outside the gene matches. The CDR3 length is 16 residues. DNA for the CDR3: TGTGCCACCAGTGACTCCCCAACGGTAGCGGGGAACATTCAGTACTTC. It codes for CATSDSPTVAGNIQYF.

This clone showed up just once. The chain carries TRBV7-2 and TRBJ2-1; 7 bases map to TRBD1. This CDR3 comprises 15 residues. V shed 5 bases, J shed 5 bases, and the junction held 9 bases outside the gene matches. Germline values: CDR1 SGHTA, CDR2 FQGNSA. Here the CDR3 reads CASSRIKGQHNEQFF. The CDR3 DNA follows: TGTGCCAGCAGCCGTATAAAGGGACAGCACAATGAGCAGTTCTTC.

This clone was counted at least ten times. The DNA for the CDR3 is TGTGCCATCGACGTACAGGAGTCAGATACGCAGTATTTT. It codes for CAIDVQESDTQYF. The rearrangement links TRBV11-3 to TRBJ2-3, with a weak D call TRBD1 (5 bases). Trimming took off 10 bases at V and 4 bases at J, with 15 bases between the two ends. This CDR3 is 13 amino acids long. Germline V gives CDR1 SGHNT, CDR2 YENEEA.

CDR3 in DNA: TGTGCCAGCAGCGTAGAGGGGTTTTGGGCAGATACGCAGTATTTT. Protein: CASSVEGFWADTQYF. The chain recombines TRBV9 with TRBJ2-3; maybe TRBD1 (5 bases). V lost 0 bases and J 4 bases, leaving 12 bases between the germline ends. Per the germline V gene, CDR1 is SGDLS and CDR2 is YYNGEE. The CDR3 has 15 amino acids.

The gene calls are TRBV29-1 and TRBJ2-3; 8 nucleotides match TRBD2. CDR1 is SQVTM, CDR2 ANQGSEA, per germline. The CDR3 consists of 12 residues. The chain's CDR3 is CSCGGGPDTQYF. In DNA, the CDR3 is TGCAGTTGTGGCGGGGGGCCAGATACGCAGTATTTT.